This T cell receptor beta chain was documented in a study of T cell repertoires in cytomegalovirus infection. At the level of the study: CMV epitopes, recently identified HLA-C-restricted and well-studied HLA-B-restricted, were used.

This clonotype was counted at least ten times. Antigen specificity is unknown. Each CDR3 protein is one row after TCRdb ran MiXCR on the reads. The sample consists of approximately 910,000 distinct CDR3 sequences, 25% to 40% of them appearing once. This CDR3 has 15 residues. Trimming stripped 5 bases from V and 2 bases from J, with 15 bases between. CDR1 and CDR2 from the germline V gene are SEHNR and FQNEAQ (reference sequence). V gene TRBV7-9 combines with J gene TRBJ1-1; D is uncertain. The source of this sequence is a human donor in good health (CMV status not recorded). Some clones in this sample may be carry-over from other donors' samples. Sequencing was performed on cultured CD8+ T cells from PBMCs, taken from culture after CMV antigen stimulation. The CDR3 region is CASSKIQGSNTEAFF. CDR3 DNA sequence: TGTGCCAGCAGCAAAATCCAAGGTTCTAACACTGAAGCTTTCTTT.